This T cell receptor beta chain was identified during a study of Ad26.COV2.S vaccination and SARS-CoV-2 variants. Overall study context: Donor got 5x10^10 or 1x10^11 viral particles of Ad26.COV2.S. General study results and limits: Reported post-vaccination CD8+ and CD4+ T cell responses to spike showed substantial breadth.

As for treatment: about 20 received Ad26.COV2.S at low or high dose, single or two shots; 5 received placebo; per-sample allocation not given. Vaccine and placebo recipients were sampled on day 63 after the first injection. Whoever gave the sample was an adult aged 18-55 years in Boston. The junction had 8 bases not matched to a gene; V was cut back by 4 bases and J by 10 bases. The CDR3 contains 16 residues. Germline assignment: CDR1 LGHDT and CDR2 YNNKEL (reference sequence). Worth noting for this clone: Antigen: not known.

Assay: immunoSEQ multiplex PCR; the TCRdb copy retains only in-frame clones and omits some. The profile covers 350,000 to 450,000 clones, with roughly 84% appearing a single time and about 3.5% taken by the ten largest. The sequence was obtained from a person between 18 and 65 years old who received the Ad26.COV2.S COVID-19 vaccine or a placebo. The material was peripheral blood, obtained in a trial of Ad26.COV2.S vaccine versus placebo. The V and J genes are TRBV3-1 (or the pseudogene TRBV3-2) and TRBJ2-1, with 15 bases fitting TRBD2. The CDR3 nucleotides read TGTGCCAGCAGCCGTCTAGGGACTAGCGGGAGGACAGAGCAGTTCTTC. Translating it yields CASSRLGTSGRTEQFF.